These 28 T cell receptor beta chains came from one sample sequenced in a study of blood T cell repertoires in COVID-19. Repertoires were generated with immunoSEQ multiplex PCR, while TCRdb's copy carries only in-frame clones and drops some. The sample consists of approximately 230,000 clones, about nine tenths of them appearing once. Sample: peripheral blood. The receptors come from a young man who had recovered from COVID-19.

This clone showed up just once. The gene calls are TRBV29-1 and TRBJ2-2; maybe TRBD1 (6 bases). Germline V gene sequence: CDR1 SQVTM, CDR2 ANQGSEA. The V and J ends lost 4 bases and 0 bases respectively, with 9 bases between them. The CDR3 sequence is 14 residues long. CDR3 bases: TGCAGCGTTGCCAGGACAGCGAACACCGGGGAGCTGTTTTTT. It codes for CSVARTANTGELFF.

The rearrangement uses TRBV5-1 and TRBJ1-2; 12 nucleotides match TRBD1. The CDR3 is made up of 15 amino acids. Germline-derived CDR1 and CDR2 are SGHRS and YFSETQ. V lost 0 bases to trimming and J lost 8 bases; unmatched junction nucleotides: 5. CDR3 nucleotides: TGCGCCAGCAGCTTGGAGGGACAGGGGGCATGGGGCTACACCTTC. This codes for CASSLEGQGAWGYTF.

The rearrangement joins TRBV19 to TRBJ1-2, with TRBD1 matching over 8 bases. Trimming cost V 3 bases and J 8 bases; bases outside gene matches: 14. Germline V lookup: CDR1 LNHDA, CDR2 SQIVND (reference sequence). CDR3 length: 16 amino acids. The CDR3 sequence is CASSMQQGAGLRGYTF. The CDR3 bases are TGTGCCAGTAGTATGCAGCAGGGGGCTGGTCTGCGAGGCTACACCTTC.

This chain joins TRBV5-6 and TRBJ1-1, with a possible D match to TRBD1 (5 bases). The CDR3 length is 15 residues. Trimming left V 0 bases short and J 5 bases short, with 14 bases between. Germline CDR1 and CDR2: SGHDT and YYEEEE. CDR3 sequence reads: CASSLVGAGRTEAFF. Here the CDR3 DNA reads TGTGCCAGCAGCTTGGTAGGGGCAGGGAGGACTGAAGCTTTCTTT.

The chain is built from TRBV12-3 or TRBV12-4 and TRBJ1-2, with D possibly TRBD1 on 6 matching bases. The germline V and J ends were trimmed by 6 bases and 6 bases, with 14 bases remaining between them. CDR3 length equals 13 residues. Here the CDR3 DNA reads TGTGCCAGCAGGCTACAGGGCGGAGATGGCTACACCTTC. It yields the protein CASRLQGGDGYTF.

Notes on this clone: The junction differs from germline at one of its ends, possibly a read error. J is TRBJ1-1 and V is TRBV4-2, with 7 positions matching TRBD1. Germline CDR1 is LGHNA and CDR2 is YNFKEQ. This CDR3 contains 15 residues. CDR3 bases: TGTGCCAGCAGACAAGGGGGACAGTTGGACACTGAAGCTTTCTTT. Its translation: CASRQGGQLDTEAFF.

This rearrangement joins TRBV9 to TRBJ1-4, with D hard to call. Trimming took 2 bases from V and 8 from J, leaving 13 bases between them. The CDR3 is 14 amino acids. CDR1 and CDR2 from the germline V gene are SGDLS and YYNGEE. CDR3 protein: CASSVDPSGEKLFF. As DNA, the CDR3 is TGTGCCAGCAGCGTCGATCCTTCGGGGGAAAAACTGTTTTTT.

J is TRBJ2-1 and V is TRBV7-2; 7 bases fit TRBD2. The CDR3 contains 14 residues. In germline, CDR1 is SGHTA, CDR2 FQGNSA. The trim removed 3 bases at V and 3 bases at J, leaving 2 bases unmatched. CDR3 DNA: TGTGCCAGCAGCTTGCCGGGGGGCTACAATGAGCAGTTCTTC. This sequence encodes CASSLPGGYNEQFF.

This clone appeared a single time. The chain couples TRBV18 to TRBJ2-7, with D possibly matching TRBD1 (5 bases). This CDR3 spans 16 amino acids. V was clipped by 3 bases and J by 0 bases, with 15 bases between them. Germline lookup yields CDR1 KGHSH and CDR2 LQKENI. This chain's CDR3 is CASSPERGRYSYEQYF. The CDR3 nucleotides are TGTGCCAGCTCACCGGAAAGGGGCCGATACTCCTACGAGCAGTACTTC.

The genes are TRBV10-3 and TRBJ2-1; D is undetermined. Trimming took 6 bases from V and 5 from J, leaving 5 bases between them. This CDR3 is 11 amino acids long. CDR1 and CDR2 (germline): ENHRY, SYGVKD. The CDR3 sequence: CAISNDNEQFF. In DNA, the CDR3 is TGTGCCATCAGCAATGACAATGAGCAGTTCTTC.

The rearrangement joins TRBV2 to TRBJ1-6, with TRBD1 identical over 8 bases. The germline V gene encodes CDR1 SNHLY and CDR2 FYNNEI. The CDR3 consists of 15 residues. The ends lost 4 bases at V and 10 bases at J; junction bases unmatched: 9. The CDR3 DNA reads TGTGCCAGCAGTGGAACCGGGACAGGAATGTCACCCCTCCACTTT. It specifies CASSGTGTGMSPLHF.

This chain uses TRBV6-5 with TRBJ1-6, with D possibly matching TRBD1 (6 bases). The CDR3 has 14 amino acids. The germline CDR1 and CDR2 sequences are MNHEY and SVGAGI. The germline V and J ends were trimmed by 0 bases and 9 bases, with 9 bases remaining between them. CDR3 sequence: CASSYSTGGSPLHF. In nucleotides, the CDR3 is TGTGCCAGCAGTTACTCGACAGGTGGTTCACCCCTCCACTTT.

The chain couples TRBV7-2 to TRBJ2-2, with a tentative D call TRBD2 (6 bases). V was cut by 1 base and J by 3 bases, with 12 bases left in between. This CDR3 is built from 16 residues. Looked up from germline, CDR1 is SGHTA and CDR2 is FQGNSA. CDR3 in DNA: TGTGCCAGCAGCTTAGTTGCGGGATCGGACACCGGGGAGCTGTTTTTT. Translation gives CASSLVAGSDTGELFF. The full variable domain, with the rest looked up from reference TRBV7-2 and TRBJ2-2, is GAGVSQSPSNKVTEKGKDVELRCDPISGHTALYWYRQSLGQGLEFLIYFQGNSAPDKSGLPSDRFSAERTGGSVSTLTIQRTQQEDSAVYLCASSLVAGSDTGELFFGEGSRLTVL.

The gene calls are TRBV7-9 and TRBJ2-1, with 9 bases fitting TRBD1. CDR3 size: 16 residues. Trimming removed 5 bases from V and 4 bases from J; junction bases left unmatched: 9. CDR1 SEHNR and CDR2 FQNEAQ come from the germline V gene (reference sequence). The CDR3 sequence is CASSRTRQGGYNEQFF. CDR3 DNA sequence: TGTGCCAGCAGCAGAACCCGACAGGGGGGATACAATGAGCAGTTCTTC.

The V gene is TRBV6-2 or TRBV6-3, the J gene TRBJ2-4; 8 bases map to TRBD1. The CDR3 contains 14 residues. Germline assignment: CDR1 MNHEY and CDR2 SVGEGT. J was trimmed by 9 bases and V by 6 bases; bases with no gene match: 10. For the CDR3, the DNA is TGTGCCAGCAGCCCGGGTAGGACAGGGATCATTCAGTACTTC. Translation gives CASSPGRTGIIQYF.

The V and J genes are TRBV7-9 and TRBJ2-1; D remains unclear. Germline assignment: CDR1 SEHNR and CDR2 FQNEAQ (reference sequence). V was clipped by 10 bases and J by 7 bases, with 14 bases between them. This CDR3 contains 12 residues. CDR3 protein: CATPRRVNEQFF. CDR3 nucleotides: TGTGCCACCCCCCGCCGGGTGAATGAGCAGTTCTTC.

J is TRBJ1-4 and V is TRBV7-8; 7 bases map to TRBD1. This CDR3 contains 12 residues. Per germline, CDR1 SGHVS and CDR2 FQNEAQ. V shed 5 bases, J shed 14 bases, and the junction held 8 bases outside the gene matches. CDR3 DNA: TGTGCCAGCAGCCGGGGGTCGACAGGGCTGTTTTTT. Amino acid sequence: CASSRGSTGLFF.

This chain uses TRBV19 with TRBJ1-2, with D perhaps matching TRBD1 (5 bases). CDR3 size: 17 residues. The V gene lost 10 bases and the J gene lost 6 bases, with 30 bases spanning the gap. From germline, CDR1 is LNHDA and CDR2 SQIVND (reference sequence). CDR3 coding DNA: TGTGCCACCTTTCGATTAGACGGGTCAACAGGCCCTCATGGCTACACCTTC. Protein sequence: CATFRLDGSTGPHGYTF.

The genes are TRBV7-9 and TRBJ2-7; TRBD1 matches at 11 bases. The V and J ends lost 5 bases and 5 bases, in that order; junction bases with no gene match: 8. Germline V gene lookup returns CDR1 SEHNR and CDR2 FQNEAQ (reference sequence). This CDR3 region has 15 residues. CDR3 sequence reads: CASSLPGTGGNEQYF. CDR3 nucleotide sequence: TGTGCCAGCAGCCTCCCGGGGACAGGGGGGAACGAGCAGTACTTC.

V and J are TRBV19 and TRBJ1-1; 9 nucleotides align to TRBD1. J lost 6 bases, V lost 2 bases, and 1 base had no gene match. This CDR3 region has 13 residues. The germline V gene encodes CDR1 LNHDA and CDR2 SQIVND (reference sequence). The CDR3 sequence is CASSIRTGAEAFF. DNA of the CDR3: TGTGCCAGTAGTATACGGACAGGGGCTGAAGCTTTCTTT.

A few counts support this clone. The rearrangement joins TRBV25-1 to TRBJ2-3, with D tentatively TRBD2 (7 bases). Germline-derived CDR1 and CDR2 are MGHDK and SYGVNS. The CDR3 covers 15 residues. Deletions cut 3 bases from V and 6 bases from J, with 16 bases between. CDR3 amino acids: CASSDPARGADTQYF. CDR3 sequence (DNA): TGTGCCAGCAGTGACCCCGCCCGGGGGGCCGATACGCAGTATTTT.

CDR3 sequence: CASSLAGGEIYEQYF. The CDR3 DNA reads TGTGCCAGCAGTCTAGCGGGGGGCGAGATCTACGAGCAGTACTTC. The J gene is TRBJ2-7, the V gene TRBV7-2; TRBD2 aligns across 11 bases. V dropped 6 bases and J dropped 3; count of bases not matched to a gene: 7. The germline gives CDR1 SGHTA, CDR2 FQGNSA. The CDR3 consists of 15 residues.

The CDR3 protein is CASSGSRTYRDREDGYTF. Written as DNA, the CDR3 is TGTGCCAGCAGTGGTTCACGCACTTACAGGGACAGGGAAGATGGCTACACCTTC. J is TRBJ1-2 and V is TRBV2, with TRBD1 matching 9 bases. Germline CDR1 and CDR2: SNHLY and FYNNEI. There are 18 residues in the CDR3. V shed 4 bases and J 6 bases; nucleotides not matched to a gene: 18.

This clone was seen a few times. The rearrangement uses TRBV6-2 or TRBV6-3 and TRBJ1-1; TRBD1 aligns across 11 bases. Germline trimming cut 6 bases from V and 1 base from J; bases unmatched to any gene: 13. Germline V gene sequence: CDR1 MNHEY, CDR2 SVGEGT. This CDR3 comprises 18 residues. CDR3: CASSPAGTGGFPNTEAFF. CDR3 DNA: TGTGCCAGCAGCCCTGCCGGGACAGGGGGATTCCCGAACACTGAAGCTTTCTTT.

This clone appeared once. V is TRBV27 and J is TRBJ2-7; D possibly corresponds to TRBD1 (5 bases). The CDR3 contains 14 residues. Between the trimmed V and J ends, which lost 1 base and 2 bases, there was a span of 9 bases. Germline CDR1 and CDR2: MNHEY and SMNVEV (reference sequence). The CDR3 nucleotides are TGTGCCAGCAGTTTATATGGGGCGACCTACGAGCAGTACTTC. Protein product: CASSLYGATYEQYF.

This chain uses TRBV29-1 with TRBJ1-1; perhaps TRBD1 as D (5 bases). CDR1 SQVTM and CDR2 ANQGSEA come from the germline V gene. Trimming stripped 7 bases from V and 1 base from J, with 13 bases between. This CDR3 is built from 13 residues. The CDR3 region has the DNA TGCAGCGCCCAGGGACTGGGGAACACTGAAGCTTTCTTT. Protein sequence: CSAQGLGNTEAFF.

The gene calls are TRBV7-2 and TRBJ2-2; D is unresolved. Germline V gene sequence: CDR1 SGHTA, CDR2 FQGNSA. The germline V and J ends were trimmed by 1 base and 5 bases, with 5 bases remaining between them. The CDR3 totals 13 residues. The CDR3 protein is CASSLDNTGELFF. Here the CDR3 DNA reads TGTGCCAGCAGCTTAGATAATACCGGGGAGCTGTTTTTT.

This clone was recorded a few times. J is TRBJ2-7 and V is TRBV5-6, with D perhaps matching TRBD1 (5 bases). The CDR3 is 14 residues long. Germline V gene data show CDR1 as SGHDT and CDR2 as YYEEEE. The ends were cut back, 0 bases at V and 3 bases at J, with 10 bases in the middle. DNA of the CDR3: TGTGCCAGCAGCTTGGTCGGACAATTCTACGAGCAGTACTTC. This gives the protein CASSLVGQFYEQYF.